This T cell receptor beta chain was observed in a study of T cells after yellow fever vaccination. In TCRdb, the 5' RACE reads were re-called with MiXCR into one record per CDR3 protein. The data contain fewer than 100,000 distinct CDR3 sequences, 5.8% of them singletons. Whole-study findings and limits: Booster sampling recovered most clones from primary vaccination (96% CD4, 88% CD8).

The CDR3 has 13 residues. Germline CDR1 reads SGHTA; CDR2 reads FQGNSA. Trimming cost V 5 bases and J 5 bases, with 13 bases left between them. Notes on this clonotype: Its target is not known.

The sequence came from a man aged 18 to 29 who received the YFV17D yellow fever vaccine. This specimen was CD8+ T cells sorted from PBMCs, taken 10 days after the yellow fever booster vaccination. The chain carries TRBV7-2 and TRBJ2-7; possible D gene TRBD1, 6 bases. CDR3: CASSANRDHEQYF. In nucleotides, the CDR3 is TGTGCCAGCAGCGCAAACAGGGATCACGAGCAGTACTTC.